Presented here are 8 T cell receptor beta chains from one specimen sequenced in a study of blood T cell repertoires in COVID-19. The assay was immunoSEQ multiplex PCR, and TCRdb's table has in-frame clones only and misses some. The data hold approximately 260,000 clones, with around nine tenths observed a single time. Material: PBMCs or T cells enriched from blood (not recorded which). These receptors came from a woman younger than 30 who had recovered from COVID-19.

V is TRBV5-8 and J is TRBJ2-1; 12 bases align to TRBD1. Germline V gives CDR1 SGHTS, CDR2 YDEGEE. Trimming took 4 bases from V and 6 from J; bases not matched to a gene: 5. This CDR3 region has 15 residues. In DNA, the CDR3 is TGTGCCAGCAGCCGGGGACAGGGGGCCAGCAATGAGCAGTTCTTC. Protein: CASSRGQGASNEQFF.

V gene TRBV7-2 combines with J gene TRBJ1-5, with TRBD1 matching over 8 bases. The CDR3 covers 13 residues. Trimming took 5 bases from V and 6 from J; bases not matched to a gene: 3. The V gene's germline CDR1 is SGHTA and CDR2 FQGNSA. CDR3 protein: CASSPDRVQPQHF. The CDR3 coding sequence is TGTGCCAGCAGCCCGGACAGGGTTCAGCCCCAGCATTTT.

The chain employs TRBV19 and TRBJ1-2; D possibly corresponds to TRBD1 (5 bases). The germline V and J ends were trimmed by 5 bases and 8 bases, with 12 bases remaining between them. From germline, CDR1 is LNHDA and CDR2 SQIVND (reference sequence). There are 12 residues in the CDR3. The CDR3 region has the DNA TGTGCCAGTAGTGAGACAGATTACGGCTACACCTTC. Its protein product is CASSETDYGYTF.

The J gene is TRBJ1-1, the V gene TRBV11-3; 8 positions agree with TRBD1. V lost 5 bases, J lost 4 bases, and 6 bases stayed unmatched. Germline V gene sequence: CDR1 SGHNT, CDR2 YENEEA. This CDR3 is 14 amino acids long. Written as DNA, the CDR3 is TGTGCCAGCAGCCTATACAGGGGGTCCACTGAAGCTTTCTTT. Translation gives CASSLYRGSTEAFF. The full variable domain, rest sourced from reference TRBV11-3 and TRBJ1-1, is EAGVVQSPRYKIIEKKQPVAFWCNPISGHNTLYWYLQNLGQGPELLIRYENEEAVDDSQLPKDRFSAERLKGVDSTLKIQPAELGDSAVYLCASSLYRGSTEAFFGQGTRLTVV.

The chain combines TRBV9 with TRBJ1-6, with D possibly matching TRBD1 (6 bases). The V gene lost 5 bases and the J gene lost 9 bases, with 15 bases spanning the gap. This CDR3 region has 14 residues. The V gene's germline CDR1 is SGDLS and CDR2 YYNGEE. The CDR3 is CASRTGATGSPLHF. In DNA, the CDR3 is TGTGCCAGCAGGACAGGCGCGACGGGTTCACCCCTCCACTTT.

V usage is TRBV7-9 and J usage is TRBJ2-2; D unresolved. Per the germline V gene, CDR1 is SEHNR and CDR2 is FQNEAQ (reference sequence). The V end lost 4 bases, the J end lost 7 bases, and 7 bases lay between the germline ends. The CDR3 has 12 amino acids. The CDR3 loop reads CASSSFSGELFF. As DNA, the CDR3 is TGTGCCAGCAGCTCGTTTAGCGGGGAGCTGTTTTTT.

This clone was counted a single time. The chain combines TRBV6-5 with TRBJ2-7; 10 positions agree with TRBD2. The CDR3 loop spans 14 amino acids. V was clipped by 8 bases and J by 1 base; unmatched bases: 5. Germline CDR1 and CDR2: MNHEY and SVGAGI. Here the CDR3 reads CASRKAGGSYEQYF. The CDR3 nucleotides read TGTGCCAGCCGGAAAGCGGGAGGGTCCTACGAGCAGTACTTC.

The rearrangement links TRBV20-1 to TRBJ2-1; 8 bases align to TRBD2. Germline values: CDR1 DFQATT, CDR2 SNEGSKA (reference sequence). With V trimmed by 3 bases and J by 9 bases, 10 bases remained unmatched. CDR3 size: 14 residues. DNA for the CDR3: TGCAGTGCTAGTTTCGGGAGGGTTGCGGGTGAGCAGTTCTTC. It translates to CSASFGRVAGEQFF.